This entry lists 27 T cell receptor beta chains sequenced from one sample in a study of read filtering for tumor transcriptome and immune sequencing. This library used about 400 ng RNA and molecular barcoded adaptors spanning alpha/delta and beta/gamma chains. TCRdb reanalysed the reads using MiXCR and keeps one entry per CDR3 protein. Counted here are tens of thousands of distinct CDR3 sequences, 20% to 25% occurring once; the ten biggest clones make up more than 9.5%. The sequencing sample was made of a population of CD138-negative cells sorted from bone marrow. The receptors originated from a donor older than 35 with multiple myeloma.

CDR3 region: CASSDRREQYF. The DNA for the CDR3 is TGTGCCAGCAGTGATAGAAGGGAGCAGTACTTC. The chain joins TRBV6-1 to TRBJ2-7; D unresolved. The CDR3 is 11 amino acids. V dropped 3 bases and J dropped 7 bases, with 7 bases sitting between them. Germline V lookup: CDR1 MNHNS, CDR2 SASEGT.

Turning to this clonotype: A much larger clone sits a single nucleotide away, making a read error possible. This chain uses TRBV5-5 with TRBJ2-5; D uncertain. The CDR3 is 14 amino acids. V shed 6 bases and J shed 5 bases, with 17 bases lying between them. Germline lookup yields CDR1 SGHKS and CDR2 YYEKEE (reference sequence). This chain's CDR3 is CASTSPLTLETQYF. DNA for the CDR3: TGTGCCAGCACTTCCCCGCTTACCCTCGAGACCCAGTACTTC.

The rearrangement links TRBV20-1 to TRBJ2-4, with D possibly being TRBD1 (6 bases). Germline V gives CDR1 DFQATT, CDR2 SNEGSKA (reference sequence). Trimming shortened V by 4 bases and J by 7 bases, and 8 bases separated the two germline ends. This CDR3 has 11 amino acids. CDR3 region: CSATGQNIQYF. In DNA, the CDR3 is TGCAGTGCTACCGGACAGAACATTCAGTACTTC.

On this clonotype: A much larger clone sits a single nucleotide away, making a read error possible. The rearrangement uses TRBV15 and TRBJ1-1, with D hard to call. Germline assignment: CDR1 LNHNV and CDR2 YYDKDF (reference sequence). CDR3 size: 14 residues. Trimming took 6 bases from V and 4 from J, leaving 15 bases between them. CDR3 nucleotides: TGTGCCACCAGTAGACATGGGCTTGTCACTGAAGCTTTCTTT. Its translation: CATSRHGLVTEAFF.

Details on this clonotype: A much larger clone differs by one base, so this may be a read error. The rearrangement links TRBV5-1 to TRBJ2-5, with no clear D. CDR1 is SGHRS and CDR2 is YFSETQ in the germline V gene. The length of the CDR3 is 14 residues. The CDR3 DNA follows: TGCGCCAGCAGCTCGTCTCAACCCGAAGAGAACCAGTACTTC. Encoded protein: CASSSSQPEENQYF.

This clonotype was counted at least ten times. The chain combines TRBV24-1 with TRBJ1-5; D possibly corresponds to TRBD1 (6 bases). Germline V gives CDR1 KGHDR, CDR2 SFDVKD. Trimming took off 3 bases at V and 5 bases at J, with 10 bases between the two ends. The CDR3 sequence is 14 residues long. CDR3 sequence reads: CATSDHQGHQPQHF. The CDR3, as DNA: TGTGCCACCAGTGATCATCAGGGGCATCAGCCCCAGCATTTT.

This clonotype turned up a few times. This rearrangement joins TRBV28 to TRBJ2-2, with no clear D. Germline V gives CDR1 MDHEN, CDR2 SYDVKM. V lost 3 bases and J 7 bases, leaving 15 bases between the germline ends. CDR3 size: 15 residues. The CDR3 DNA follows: TGTGCCAGCAGTTTGTATCGAGGAGTTGGCGGGGAGCTGTTTTTT. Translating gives CASSLYRGVGGELFF.

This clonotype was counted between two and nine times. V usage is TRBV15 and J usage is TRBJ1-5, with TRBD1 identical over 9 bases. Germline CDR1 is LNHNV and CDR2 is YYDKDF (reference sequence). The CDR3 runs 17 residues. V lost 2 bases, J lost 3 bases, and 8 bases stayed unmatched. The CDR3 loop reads CATSRSGTGSFNQPQHF. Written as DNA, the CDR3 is TGTGCCACCAGCAGATCCGGGACAGGGTCCTTCAATCAGCCCCAGCATTTT.

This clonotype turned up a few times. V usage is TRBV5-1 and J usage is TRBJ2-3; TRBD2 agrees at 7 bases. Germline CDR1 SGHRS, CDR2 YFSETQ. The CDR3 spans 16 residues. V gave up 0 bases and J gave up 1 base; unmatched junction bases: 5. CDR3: CASSLAGGSGTDTQYF. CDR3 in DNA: TGCGCCAGCAGCTTGGCCGGGGGGTCGGGCACAGATACGCAGTATTTT.

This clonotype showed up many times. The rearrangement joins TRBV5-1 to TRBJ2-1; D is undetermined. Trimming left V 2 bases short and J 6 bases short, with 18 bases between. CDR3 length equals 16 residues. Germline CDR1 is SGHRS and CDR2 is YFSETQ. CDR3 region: CASSFGVSGQPNEQFF. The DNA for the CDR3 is TGCGCCAGCAGCTTTGGTGTTAGTGGGCAGCCCAATGAGCAGTTCTTC. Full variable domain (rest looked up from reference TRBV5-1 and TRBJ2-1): KAGVTQTPRYLIKTRGQQVTLSCSPISGHRSVSWYQQTPGQGLQFLFEYFSETQRNKGNFPGRFSGRQFSNSRSEMNVSTLELGDSALYLCASSFGVSGQPNEQFFGPGTRLTVL.

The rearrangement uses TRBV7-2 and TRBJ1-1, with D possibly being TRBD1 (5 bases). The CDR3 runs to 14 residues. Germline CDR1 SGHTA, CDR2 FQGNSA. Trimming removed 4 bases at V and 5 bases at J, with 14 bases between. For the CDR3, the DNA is TGTGCCAGCAGCTCGCAGGGAAGTAGTACTGAAGCTTTCTTT. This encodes CASSSQGSSTEAFF.

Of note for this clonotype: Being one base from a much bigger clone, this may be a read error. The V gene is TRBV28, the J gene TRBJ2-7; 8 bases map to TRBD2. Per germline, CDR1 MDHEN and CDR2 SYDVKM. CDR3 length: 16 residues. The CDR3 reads CAGSFVFGTSSYEQYF. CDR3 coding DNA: TGTGCCGGCAGTTTTGTTTTCGGGACTAGCTCCTACGAGCAGTACTTC.

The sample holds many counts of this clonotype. CDR3 bases: TGTGCCAGCAGGGTTCTCCCCAATGAGCAGTTCTTC. It translates to CASRVLPNEQFF. The gene calls are TRBV2 and TRBJ2-1, with no clear D. Germline loops: CDR1 SNHLY, CDR2 FYNNEI. This CDR3 comprises 12 residues. Trimming took off 6 bases at V and 6 bases at J, with 9 bases between the two ends. Looking up the rest from reference TRBV2 and TRBJ2-1 gives the full variable domain: EPEVTQTPSHQVTQMGQEVILRCVPISNHLYFYWYRQILGQKVEFLVSFYNNEISEKSEIFDDQFSVERPDGSNFTLKIRSTKLEDSAMYFCASRVLPNEQFFGPGTRLTVL.

In DNA form, the CDR3 reads TGTGCCAGCAGTGTACAGGGGGCGTCTAATCAGCCCCAGCATTTT. Translating gives CASSVQGASNQPQHF. The rearrangement joins TRBV28 to TRBJ1-5, with TRBD1 matching over 9 bases. Germline loops: CDR1 MDHEN, CDR2 SYDVKM. The CDR3 is made up of 15 amino acids. With V trimmed by 5 bases and J by 4 bases, 6 bases remained unmatched.

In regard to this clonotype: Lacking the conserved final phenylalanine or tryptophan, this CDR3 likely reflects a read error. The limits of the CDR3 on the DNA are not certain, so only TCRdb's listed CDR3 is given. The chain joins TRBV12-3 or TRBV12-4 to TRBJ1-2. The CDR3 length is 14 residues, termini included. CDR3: CASSFFEGSYGYIL.

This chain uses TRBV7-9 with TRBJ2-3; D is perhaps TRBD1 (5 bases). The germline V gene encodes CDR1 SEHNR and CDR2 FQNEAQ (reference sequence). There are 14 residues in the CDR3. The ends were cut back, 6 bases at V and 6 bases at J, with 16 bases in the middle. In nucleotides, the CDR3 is TGTGCCAGCAGTCCAGGGTTAGCTGGCGATACGCAGTATTTT. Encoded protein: CASSPGLAGDTQYF.

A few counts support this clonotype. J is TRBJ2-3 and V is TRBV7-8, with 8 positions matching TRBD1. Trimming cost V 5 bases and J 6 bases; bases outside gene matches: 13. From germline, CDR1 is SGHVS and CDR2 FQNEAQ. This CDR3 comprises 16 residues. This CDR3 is CASSPSRTGIGDTQYF. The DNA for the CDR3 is TGTGCCAGCAGCCCGAGTCGGACAGGGATCGGGGATACGCAGTATTTT.

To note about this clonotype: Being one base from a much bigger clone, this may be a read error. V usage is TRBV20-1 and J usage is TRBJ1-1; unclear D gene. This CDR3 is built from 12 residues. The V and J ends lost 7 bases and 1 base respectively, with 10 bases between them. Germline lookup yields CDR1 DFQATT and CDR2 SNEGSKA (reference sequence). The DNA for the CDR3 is TGCAGTGTCAGAGAAGGGAACACTGAAGCTTTCTTT. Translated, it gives CSVREGNTEAFF.

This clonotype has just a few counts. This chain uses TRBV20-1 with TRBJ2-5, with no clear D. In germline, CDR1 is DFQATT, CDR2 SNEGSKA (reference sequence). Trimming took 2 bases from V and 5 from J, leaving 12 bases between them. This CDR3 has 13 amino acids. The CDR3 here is CSARSGYSETQYF. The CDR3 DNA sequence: TGCAGTGCTAGATCGGGTTACTCGGAGACCCAGTACTTC.

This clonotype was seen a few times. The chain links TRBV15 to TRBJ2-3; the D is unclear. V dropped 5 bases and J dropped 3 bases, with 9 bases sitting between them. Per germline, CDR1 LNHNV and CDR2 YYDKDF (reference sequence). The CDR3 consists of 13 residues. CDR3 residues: CATSERRTDTQYF. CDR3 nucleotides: TGTGCCACCAGCGAGAGAAGGACAGATACGCAGTATTTT. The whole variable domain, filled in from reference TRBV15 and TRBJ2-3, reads DAMVIQNPRYQVTQFGKPVTLSCSQTLNHNVMYWYQQKSSQAPKLLFHYYDKDFNNEADTPDNFQSRRPNTSFCFLDIRSPGLGDTAMYLCATSERRTDTQYFGPGTRLTVL.

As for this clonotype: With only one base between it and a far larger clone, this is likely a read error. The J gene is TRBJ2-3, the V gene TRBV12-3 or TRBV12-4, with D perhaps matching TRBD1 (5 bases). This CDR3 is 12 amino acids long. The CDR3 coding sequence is TGTGCCAGCTCTCCGAGCACAGGTACGCAGTATTTT. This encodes CASSPSTGTQYF.

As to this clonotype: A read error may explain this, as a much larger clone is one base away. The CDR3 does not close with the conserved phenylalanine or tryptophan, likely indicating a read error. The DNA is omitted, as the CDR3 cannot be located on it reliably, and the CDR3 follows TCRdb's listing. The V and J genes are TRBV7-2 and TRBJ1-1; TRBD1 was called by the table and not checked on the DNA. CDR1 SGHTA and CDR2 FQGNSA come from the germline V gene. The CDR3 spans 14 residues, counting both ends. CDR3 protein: CASSVRQGAMWTFL.

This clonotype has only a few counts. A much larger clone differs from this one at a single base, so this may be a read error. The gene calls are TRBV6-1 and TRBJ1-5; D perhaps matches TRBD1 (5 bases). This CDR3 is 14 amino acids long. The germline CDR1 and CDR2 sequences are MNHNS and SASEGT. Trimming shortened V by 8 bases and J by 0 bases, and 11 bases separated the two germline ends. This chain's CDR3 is CASRSDSSNQPQHF. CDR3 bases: TGTGCCAGCCGGTCTGACAGTAGCAATCAGCCCCAGCATTTT.

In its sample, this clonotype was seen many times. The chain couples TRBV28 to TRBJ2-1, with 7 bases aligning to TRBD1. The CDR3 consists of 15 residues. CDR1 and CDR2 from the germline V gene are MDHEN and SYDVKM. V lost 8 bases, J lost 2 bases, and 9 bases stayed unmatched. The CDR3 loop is CASFPGQFAYNEQFF. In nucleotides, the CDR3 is TGTGCCAGCTTCCCGGGACAGTTTGCCTACAATGAGCAGTTCTTC.

In DNA form, the CDR3 reads TGCAGTGCCGACCCAGGCTACGAGCAGTACTTC. It translates to CSADPGYEQYF. The rearrangement uses TRBV20-1 and TRBJ2-7, with no clear D. Germline V gene sequence: CDR1 DFQATT, CDR2 SNEGSKA (reference sequence). There are 11 residues in the CDR3. V was trimmed by 6 bases and J by 3 bases, leaving 9 bases between them.

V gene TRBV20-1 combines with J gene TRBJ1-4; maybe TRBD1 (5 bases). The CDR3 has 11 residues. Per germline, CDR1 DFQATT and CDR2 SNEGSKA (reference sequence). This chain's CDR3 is CRGGGDEKLFF. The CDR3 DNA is TGCAGGGGGGGAGGAGATGAAAAACTGTTTTTT.

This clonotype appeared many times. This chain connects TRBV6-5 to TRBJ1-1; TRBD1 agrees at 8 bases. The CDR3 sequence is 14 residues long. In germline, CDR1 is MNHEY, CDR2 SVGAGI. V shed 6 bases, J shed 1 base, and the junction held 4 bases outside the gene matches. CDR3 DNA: TGTGCCAGCAGCCGGACAGGGACGAACACTGAAGCTTTCTTT. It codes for CASSRTGTNTEAFF.